This TCR beta chain was recorded in a study of blood T cell repertoires in COVID-19. Study details: Sites across the United States, Italy and Spain contributed samples from acute and convalescent COVID-19. T cells, B-cell-depleted T cells, or PBMCs supplied cDNA or gDNA.

V gave up 2 bases and J gave up 4 bases, with 11 bases separating them. The CDR3 contains 15 residues. CDR1 and CDR2 (germline): KGHSH, LQKENI. Original analysis: Amplification with reference gene primers provided the estimates of nucleated cell counts. Sequencing was performed with immunoSEQ multiplex PCR; in TCRdb, only in-frame clones are kept and a portion is missing. V and J calls and clone size follow that table, whereas D and trimming were derived from the DNA. The table lists approximately 240,000 clones, 84% of them singletons. Material: peripheral blood. The clonotype was recovered from a man aged 50 or older with acute or convalescent COVID-19. The chain carries TRBV18 and TRBJ1-4; D possibly corresponds to TRBD1 (6 bases). CDR3 residues: CASSPVGTSNEKLFF. The CDR3 nucleotides are TGTGCCAGCTCACCAGTTGGGACAAGTAATGAAAAACTGTTTTTT. The full variable domain, rest sourced from reference TRBV18 and TRBJ1-4, is NAGVMQNPRHLVRRRGQEARLRCSPMKGHSHVYWYRQLPEEGLKFMVYLQKENIIDESGMPKERFSAEFPKEGPSILRIQQVVRGDSAAYFCASSPVGTSNEKLFFGSGTQLSVL.